The TCR beta chain described here comes from a study of cytomegalovirus exposure and HLA in healthy donors. Vbeta (60) and Jbeta (13) primers were used in the PCR. The assay was immunoSEQ multiplex PCR, and TCRdb's table has in-frame clones only and misses some. The data contain some 240,000 clones, approximately 80% of them singletons. The CDR3 consists of 16 residues. CDR1 is SGHRS, CDR2 YFSETQ, per germline. The origin of this receptor is a male donor in good health and CMV-seronegative. The chain has TRBV5-1 and TRBJ2-5; 9 bases align to TRBD1. The closer fit of TRBJ2-7 to the DNA end suggests the J call may be wrong. The source material was PBMCs. The chain's CDR3 is CASSLGGTGWFYEQYF. In DNA form, the CDR3 reads TGCGCCAGCAGCTTGGGGGGGACAGGGTGGTTCTACGAGCAGTACTTC.